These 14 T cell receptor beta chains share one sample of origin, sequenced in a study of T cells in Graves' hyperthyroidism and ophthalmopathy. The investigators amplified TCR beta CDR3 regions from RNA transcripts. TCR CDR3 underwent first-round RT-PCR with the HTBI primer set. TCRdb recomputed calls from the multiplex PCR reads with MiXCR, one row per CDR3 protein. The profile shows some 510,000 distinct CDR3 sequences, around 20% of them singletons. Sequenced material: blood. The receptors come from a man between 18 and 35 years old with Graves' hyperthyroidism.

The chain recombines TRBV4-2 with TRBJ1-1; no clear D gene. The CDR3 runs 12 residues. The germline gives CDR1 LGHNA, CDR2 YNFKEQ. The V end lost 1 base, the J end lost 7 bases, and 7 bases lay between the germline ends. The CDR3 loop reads CASSQGGYEAFF. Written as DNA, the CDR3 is TGTGCCAGCAGCCAAGGAGGGTATGAAGCTTTCTTT.

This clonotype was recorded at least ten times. The CDR3 bases are TGTGCCTGGAGCCTAGATCGTGAAGCTTTCTTT. Amino acid sequence: CAWSLDREAFF. V gene TRBV30 combines with J gene TRBJ1-1, with D uncertain. CDR1 GTSNPN and CDR2 SVGIG come from the germline V gene (reference sequence). The CDR3 sequence is 11 residues long. V was shortened by 3 bases and J by 7 bases, with 9 bases between the two germline ends.

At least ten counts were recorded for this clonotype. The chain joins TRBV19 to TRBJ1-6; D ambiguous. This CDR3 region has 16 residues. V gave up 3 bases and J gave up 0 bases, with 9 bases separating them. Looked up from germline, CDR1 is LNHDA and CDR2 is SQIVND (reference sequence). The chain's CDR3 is CASSILYSSYNSPLHF. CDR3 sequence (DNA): TGTGCCAGTAGTATTCTCTACAGCTCCTATAATTCACCCCTCCACTTT. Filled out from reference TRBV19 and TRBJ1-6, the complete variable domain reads DGGITQSPKYLFRKEGQNVTLSCEQNLNHDAMYWYRQDPGQGLRLIYYSQIVNDFQKGDIAEGYSVSREKKESFPLTVTSAQKNPTAFYLCASSILYSSYNSPLHFGNGTRLTVT.

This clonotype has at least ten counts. The chain's CDR3 is CASSLGTGTEAFF. The CDR3 DNA follows: TGTGCCAGCAGTCTCGGGACTGGGACTGAAGCTTTCTTT. V is TRBV28 and J is TRBJ1-1, with D perhaps TRBD1 (5 bases). The CDR3 loop spans 13 amino acids. Trimming removed 5 bases from V and 5 bases from J, with 12 bases in between. Germline CDR1 is MDHEN and CDR2 is SYDVKM. Full variable domain (outside the CDR3, taken from reference TRBV28 and TRBJ1-1): DVKVTQSSRYLVKRTGEKVFLECVQDMDHENMFWYRQDPGLGLRLIYFSYDVKMKEKGDIPEGYSVSREKKERFSLILESASTNQTSMYLCASSLGTGTEAFFGQGTRLTVV.

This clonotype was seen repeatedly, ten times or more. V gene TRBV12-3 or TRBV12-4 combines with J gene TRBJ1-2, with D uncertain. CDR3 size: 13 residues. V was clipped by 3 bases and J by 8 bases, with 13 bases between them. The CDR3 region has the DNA TGTGCCAGCAGTTTTTCGGCGATATACGGCTACACCTTC. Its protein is CASSFSAIYGYTF.

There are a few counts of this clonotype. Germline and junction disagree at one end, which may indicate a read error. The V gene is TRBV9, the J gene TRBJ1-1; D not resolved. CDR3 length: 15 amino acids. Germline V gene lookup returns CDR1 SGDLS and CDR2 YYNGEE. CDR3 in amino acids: CASSVSSGMNTEALF. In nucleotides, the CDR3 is TGTGCCAGCAGCGTAAGTTCCGGAATGAACACTGAAGCTCTCTTT.

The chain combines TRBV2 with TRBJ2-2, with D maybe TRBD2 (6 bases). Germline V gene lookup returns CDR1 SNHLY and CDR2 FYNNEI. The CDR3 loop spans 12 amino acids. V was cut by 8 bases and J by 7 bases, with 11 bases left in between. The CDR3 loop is CASSGDDGELFF. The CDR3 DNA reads TGTGCCAGCTCGGGGGACGACGGGGAGCTGTTTTTT.

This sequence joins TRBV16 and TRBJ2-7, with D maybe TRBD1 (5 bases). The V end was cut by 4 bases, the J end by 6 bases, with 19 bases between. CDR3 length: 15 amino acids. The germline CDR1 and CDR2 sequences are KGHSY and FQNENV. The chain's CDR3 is CASSPGQGRSGEQYF. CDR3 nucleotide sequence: TGTGCCAGCAGCCCCGGGCAGGGCAGGAGTGGCGAGCAGTACTTC.

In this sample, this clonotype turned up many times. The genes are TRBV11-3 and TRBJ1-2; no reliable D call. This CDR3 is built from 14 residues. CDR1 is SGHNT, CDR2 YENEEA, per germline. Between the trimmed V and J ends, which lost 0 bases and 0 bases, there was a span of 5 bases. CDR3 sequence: CASSLEVPNYGYTF. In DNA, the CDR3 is TGTGCCAGCAGCTTAGAAGTCCCTAACTATGGCTACACCTTC.

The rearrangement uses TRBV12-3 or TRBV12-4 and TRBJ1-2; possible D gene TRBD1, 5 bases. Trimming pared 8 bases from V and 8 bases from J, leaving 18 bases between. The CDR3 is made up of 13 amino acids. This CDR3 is CASRGAGERGYTF. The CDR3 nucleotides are TGTGCCAGCCGAGGGGCCGGAGAGAGGGGCTACACCTTC.

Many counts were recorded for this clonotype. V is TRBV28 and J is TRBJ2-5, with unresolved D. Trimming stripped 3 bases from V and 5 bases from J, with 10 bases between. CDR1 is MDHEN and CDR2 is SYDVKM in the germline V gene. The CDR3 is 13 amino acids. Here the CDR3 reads CASSFPLRETQYF. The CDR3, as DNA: TGTGCCAGCAGTTTCCCCCTCCGCGAGACCCAGTACTTC.

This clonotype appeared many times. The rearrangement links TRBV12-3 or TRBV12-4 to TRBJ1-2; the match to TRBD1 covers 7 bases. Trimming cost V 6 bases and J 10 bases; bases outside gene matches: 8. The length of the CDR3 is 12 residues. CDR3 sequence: CASRLDRDDYTF. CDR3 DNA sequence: TGTGCCAGCAGGCTTGACAGGGATGACTACACCTTC.

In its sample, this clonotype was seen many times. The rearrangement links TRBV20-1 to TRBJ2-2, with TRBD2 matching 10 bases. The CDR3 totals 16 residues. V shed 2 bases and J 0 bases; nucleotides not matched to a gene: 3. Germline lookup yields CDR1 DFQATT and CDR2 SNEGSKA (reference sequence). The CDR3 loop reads CSARISGGPNTGELFF. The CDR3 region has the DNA TGCAGTGCTAGAATTAGCGGGGGGCCGAACACCGGGGAGCTGTTTTTT.

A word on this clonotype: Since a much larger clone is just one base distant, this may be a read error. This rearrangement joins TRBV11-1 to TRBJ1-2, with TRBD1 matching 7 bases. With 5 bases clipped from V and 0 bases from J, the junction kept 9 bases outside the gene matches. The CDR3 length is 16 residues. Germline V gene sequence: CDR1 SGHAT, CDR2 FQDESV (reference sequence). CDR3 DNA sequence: TGTGCCAGCAGCAGCTTCGGGGACAGCTCTAACTATGGCTACACCTTC. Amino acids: CASSSFGDSSNYGYTF. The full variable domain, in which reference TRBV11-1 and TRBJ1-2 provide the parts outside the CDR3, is EAEVAQSPRYKITEKSQAVAFWCDPISGHATLYWYRQILGQGPELLVQFQDESVVDDSQLPKDRFSAERLKGVDSTLKIQPAELGDSAMYLCASSSFGDSSNYGYTFGSGTRLTVV.